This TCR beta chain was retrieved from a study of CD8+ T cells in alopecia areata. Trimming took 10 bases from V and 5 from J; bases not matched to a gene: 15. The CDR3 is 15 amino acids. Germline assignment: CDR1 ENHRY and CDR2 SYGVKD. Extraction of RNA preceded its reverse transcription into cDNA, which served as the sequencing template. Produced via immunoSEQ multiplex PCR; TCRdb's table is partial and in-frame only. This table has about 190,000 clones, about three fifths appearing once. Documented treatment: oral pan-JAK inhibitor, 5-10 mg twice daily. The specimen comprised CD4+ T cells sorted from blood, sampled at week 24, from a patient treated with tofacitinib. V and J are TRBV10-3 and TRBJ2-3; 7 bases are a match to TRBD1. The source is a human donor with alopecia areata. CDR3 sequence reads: CATEGAGASGDTQYF. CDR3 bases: TGTGCCACCGAGGGGGCAGGGGCGTCCGGAGATACGCAGTATTTT.